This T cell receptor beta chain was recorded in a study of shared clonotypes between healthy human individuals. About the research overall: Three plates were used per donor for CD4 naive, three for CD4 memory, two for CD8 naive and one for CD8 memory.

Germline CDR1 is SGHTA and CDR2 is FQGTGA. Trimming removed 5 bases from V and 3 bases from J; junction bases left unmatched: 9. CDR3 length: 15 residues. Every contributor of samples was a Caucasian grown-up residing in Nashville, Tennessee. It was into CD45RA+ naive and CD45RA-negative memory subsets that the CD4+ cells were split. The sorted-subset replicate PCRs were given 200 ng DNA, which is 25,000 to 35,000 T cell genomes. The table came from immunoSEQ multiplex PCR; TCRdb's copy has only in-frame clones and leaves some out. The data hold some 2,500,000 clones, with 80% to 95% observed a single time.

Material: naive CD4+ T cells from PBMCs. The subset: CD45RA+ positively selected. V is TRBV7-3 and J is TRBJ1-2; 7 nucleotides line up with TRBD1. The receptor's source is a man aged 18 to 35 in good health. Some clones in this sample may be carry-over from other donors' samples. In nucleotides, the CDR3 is TGTGCCAGCAGCCCAAGGGGGGACAGCGACTATGGCTACACCTTC. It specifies CASSPRGDSDYGYTF.